This is a list of T cell receptor beta chains from one sample in a study of T cell responses to AZD1222 COVID-19 vaccine. Assay: immunoSEQ multiplex PCR; the TCRdb copy retains only in-frame clones and omits some. The data show some 120,000 clones, about nine tenths seen once. The sequenced sample was peripheral blood, obtained on day 0 of MenACWY control vaccination. These receptors were collected from an adult in good health. Each CDR3 is given with its conserved first and last residue. The order of the fields is V gene, J gene, clone size, D gene, CDR3 DNA, CDR3 protein. The D gene is left open where the match is weak. Clone size is given for some rows only: seen once, a few or many times, or a class if the clone is expanded.

>TRBV5-1|TRBJ2-7|.|TRBD2
TGCGCCAGCAGGCGGGGGGACATCGGGTCTGAGCAGTACTTC
CASRRGDIGSEQYF
>TRBV5-1|TRBJ2-7|.|TRBD1
TGCGCCAGCAGCTTGGAGGGACAGGGGACCCGCGAGCAGTACTTC
CASSLEGQGTREQYF
>TRBV20-1|TRBJ1-2|.|.
TGCAGTGCTGGACATTCGTGGGGCTACACCTTC
CSAGHSWGYTF
>TRBV5-1|TRBJ1-5|.|TRBD1
TGCGCCAGCACCCCGACAGGGGCAAGCAATCAGCCCCAGCATTTT
CASTPTGASNQPQHF
>TRBV5-1|TRBJ1-3|once|.
TGCGCCAGCAGCAGTACCCGACAGGCATATGGAAACACCATATATTTT
CASSSTRQAYGNTIYF
>TRBV6-2/TRBV6-3|TRBJ2-1|.|.
TGTGCCAGCAGTTGGTCCGGTAACAATGAGCAGTTCTTC
CASSWSGNNEQFF
>TRBV19|TRBJ1-5|once|.
TGTGCCAGTACCTCCAGGGAGAGGTGGGGTAATCAGCCCCAGCATTTT
CASTSRERWGNQPQHF
>TRBV4-2|TRBJ2-7|once|TRBD2
TGTGCCAGCAGCCAAGATCTCGTAGCGGGAGGACACGAGCAGTACTTC
CASSQDLVAGGHEQYF
>TRBV23-1|TRBJ1-3|.|.
TGCGCCAGCAGTCAAGATCGGAGGGGGTGGAACACCATATATTTT
CASSQDRRGWNTIYF
>TRBV6-5|TRBJ2-7|once|.
TGTGCCAGCATTGCCGGGGTCGGGTACGAGCAGTACTTC
CASIAGVGYEQYF
>TRBV27|TRBJ2-5|.|TRBD1
TGTGCCAGCAGTTTCGACAGGGGGCTCGCGACGGAGACCCAGTACTTC
CASSFDRGLATETQYF
>TRBV7-9|TRBJ1-3|.|TRBD1
TGTGCCAGCAGCCGACAGGGCCGAAACACCATATATTTT
CASSRQGRNTIYF
>TRBV19|TRBJ1-1|.|.
TGTGCCAGTAGTACCGGACAGTTCAGAGCTTTCTTT
CASSTGQFRAFF
>TRBV5-1|TRBJ2-2|.|TRBD2
TGCGCCAGCAGCTCCCCTAGCGGGAGTGTCACCGGGGAGCTGTTTTTT
CASSSPSGSVTGELFF
>TRBV5-1|TRBJ2-7|.|.
TGCGCCAGCAGCCGAGAGGGGTCCGCCTACGAGCAGTACTTC
CASSREGSAYEQYF
>TRBV3-1/TRBV3-2|TRBJ2-5|.|.
TGTGCCAGCAGGAGAGCGGTGGGGTGGGAGACCCAGTACTTC
CASRRAVGWETQYF
>TRBV7-7|TRBJ1-5|.|TRBD1
TGTGCTAGCAGCTTCCGACAGGGTAACAATCAGCCCCAGCATTTT
CASSFRQGNNQPQHF
>TRBV23-1|TRBJ2-7|.|TRBD1
TGCGCCAGCAGTCGCCCGGGACAGGGTACCTACGAGCAGTACTTC
CASSRPGQGTYEQYF
>TRBV27|TRBJ2-3|.|TRBD2
TGTGCCAGCAGTTTAAAGGGACCGGGACTAGCGGGAGGGCAACACACAGATACGCAGTATTTT
CASSLKGPGLAGGQHTDTQYF
>TRBV15|TRBJ1-2|.|.
TGTGCCACCAGCAGAACACCCAACTATGGCTACACCTTC
CATSRTPNYGYTF
>TRBV9|TRBJ2-5|.|.
TGTGCCAGCAGCGTAGGCCAGATCCAAGAGACCCAGTACTTC
CASSVGQIQETQYF
>TRBV6-2/TRBV6-3|TRBJ1-4|.|.
TGTGCCAGCAGTTACCAGATTAATGAAAAACTGTTTTTT
CASSYQINEKLFF
>TRBV6-5|TRBJ2-1|.|.
TGTGCCAGCACTACCGGGACAACGAGCCATGAGCAGTTCTTC
CASTTGTTSHEQFF
>TRBV6-5|TRBJ2-2|.|.
TGTGCCAGCAGTTCCGACTCGTCTGGAGGCGGGGAGCTGTTTTTT
CASSSDSSGGGELFF
>TRBV18|TRBJ2-7|once|TRBD1
TGTGCCAGCGCGCGACAGGGTGAGCAGTACTTC
CASARQGEQYF
>TRBV2|TRBJ1-1|few|.
TGTGCCAGCAGTGGGGCTGGGGATCTTGAAGCTTTCTTT
CASSGAGDLEAFF
>TRBV7-2|TRBJ2-5|few|TRBD1
TGTGCCAGCAGCGTAGTGGGGACAGGGCAAGAGACCCAGTACTTC
CASSVVGTGQETQYF
>TRBV18|TRBJ2-1|.|TRBD2
TGTGCCAGCTCACCGCCTAGGCTAGCGGGCTACAATGAGCAGTTCTTC
CASSPPRLAGYNEQFF
>TRBV18|TRBJ1-5|once|.
TGTGCCAGCTCACCATTTCGCCCCAGCAATCAGCCCCAGCATTTT
CASSPFRPSNQPQHF
>TRBV18|TRBJ1-5|.|.
TGTGCCAGCTCACCACCCGGAGGTCAGCCCCAGCATTTT
CASSPPGGQPQHF
>TRBV13|TRBJ2-7|once|TRBD2
TGTGCCAGCAGCCCCAAGCGGGAGGGATTCTACGAGCAGTACTTC
CASSPKREGFYEQYF
>TRBV20-1|TRBJ2-7|.|TRBD1
TGCAGTGCTAGTCTGACAGGGCCCCTCTACGAGCAGTACTTC
CSASLTGPLYEQYF